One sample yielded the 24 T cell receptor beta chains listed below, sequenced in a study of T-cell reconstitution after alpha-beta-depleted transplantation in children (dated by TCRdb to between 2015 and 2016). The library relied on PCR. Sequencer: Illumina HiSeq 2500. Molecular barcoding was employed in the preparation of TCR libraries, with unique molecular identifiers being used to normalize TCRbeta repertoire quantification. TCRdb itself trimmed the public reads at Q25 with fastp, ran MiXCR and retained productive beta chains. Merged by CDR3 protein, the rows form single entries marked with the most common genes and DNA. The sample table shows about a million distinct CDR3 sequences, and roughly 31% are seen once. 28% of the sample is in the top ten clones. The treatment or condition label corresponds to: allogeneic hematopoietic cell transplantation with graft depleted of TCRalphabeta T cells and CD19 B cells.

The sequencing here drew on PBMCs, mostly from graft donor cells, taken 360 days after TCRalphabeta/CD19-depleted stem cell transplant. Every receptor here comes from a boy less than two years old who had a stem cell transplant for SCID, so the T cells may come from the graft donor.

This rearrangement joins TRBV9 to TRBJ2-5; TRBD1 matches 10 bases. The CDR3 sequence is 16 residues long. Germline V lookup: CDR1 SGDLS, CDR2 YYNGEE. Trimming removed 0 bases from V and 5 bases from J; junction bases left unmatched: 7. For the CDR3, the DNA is TGTGCCAGCAGCGTAGGACAGGGGGCGTCTGTCGAGACCCAGTACTTC. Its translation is CASSVGQGASVETQYF. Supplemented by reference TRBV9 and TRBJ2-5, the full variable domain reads DSGVTQTPKHLITATGQRVTLRCSPRSGDLSVYWYQQSLDQGLQFLIQYYNGEERAKGNILERFSAQQFPDLHSELNLSSLELGDSALYFCASSVGQGASVETQYFGPGTRLLVL.

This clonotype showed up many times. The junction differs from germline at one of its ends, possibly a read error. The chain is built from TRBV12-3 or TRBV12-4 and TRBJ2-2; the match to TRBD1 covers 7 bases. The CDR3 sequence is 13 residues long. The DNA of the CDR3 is TGCGCCAGCAGCTTTCAGGGGGCCGGGGAGCTGTTTTTT. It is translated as CASSFQGAGELFF.

CDR3 nucleotide sequence: TGCGCCACGACAGGGGGTATGAGTCGGGCCTACAATGAGCAGTTCTTC. The encoded protein is CATTGGMSRAYNEQFF. J is TRBJ2-1 and V is TRBV5-1, with 9 bases lining up with TRBD1. Looked up from germline, CDR1 is SGHRS and CDR2 is YFSETQ. J lost 2 bases, V lost 9 bases, and 12 bases had no gene match. CDR3 size: 16 residues.

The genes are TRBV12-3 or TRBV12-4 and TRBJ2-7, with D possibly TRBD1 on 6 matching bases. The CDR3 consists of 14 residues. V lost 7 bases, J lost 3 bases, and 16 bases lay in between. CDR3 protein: CASTRPGDRYEQYF. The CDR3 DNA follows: TGTGCCAGCACCCGACCAGGGGACCGCTACGAGCAGTACTTC.

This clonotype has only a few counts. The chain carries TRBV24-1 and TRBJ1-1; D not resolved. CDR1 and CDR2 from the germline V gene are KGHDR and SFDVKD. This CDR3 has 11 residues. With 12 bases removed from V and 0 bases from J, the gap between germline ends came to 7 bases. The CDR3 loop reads CALLLNTEAFF. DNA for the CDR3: TGTGCCCTTCTGTTGAACACTGAAGCTTTCTTT.

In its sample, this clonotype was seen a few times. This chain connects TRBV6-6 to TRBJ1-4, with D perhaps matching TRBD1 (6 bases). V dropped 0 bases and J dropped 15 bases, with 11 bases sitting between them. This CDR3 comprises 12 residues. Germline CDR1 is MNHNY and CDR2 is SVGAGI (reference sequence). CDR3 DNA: TGTGCCAGCAGTTACTCAGGGGACACCTTGTTTTTT. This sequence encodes CASSYSGDTLFF.

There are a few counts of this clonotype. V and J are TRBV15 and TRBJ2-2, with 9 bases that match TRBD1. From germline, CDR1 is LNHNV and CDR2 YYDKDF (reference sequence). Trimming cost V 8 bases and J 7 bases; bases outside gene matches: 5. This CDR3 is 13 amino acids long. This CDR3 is CATGGQGFGELFF. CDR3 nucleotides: TGTGCCACCGGCGGACAGGGGTTCGGGGAGCTGTTTTTT. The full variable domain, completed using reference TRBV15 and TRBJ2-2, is DAMVIQNPRYQVTQFGKPVTLSCSQTLNHNVMYWYQQKSSQAPKLLFHYYDKDFNNEADTPDNFQSRRPNTSFCFLDIRSPGLGDTAMYLCATGGQGFGELFFGEGSRLTVL.

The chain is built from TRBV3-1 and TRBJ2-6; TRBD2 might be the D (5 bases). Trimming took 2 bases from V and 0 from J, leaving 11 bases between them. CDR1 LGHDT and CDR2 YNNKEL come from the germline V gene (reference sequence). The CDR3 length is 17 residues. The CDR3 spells CASSQHGGSSGANVLTF. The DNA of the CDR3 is TGTGCCAGCAGCCAACACGGAGGCTCCTCTGGGGCCAACGTCCTGACTTTC.

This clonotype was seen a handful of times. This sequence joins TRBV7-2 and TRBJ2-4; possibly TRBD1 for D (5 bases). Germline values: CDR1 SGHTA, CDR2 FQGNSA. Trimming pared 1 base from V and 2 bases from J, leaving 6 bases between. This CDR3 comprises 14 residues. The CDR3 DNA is TGTGCCAGCAGCTTAGTGGGGCCCAAAAACATTCAGTACTTC. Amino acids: CASSLVGPKNIQYF.

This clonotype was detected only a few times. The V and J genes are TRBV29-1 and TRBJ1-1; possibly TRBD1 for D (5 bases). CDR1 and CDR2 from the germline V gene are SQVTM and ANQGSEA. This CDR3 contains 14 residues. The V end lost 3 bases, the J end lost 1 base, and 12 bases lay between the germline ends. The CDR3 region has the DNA TGCAGCGTTGATGGGCACAGGAAGAACACTGAAGCTTTCTTT. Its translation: CSVDGHRKNTEAFF.

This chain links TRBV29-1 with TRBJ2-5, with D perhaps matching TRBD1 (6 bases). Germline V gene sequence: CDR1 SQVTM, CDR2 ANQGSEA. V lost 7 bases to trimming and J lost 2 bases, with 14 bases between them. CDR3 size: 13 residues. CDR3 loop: CSGEDSIQETQYF. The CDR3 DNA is TGCAGCGGTGAGGACAGCATACAAGAGACCCAGTACTTC.

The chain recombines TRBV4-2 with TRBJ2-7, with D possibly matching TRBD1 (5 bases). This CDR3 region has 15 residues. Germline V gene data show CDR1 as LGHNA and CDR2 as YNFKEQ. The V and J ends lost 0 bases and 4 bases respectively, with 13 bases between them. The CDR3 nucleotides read TGTGCCAGCAGCCAAGATAGGGGCTTCGCTTACGAGCAGTACTTC. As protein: CASSQDRGFAYEQYF.

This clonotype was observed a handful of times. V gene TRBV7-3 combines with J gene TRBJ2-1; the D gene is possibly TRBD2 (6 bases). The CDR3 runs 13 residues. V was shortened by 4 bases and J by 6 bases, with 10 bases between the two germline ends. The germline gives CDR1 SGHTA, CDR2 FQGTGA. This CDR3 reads CASSWWGGNEQFF. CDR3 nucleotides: TGTGCCAGCAGCTGGTGGGGAGGCAATGAGCAGTTCTTC.

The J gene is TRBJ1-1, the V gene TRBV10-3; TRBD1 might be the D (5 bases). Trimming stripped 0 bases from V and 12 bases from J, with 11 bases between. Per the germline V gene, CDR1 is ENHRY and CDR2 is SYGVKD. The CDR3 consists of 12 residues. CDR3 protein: CAISESAGSTFF. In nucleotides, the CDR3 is TGTGCCATCAGTGAGTCCGCAGGGAGTACTTTCTTT.

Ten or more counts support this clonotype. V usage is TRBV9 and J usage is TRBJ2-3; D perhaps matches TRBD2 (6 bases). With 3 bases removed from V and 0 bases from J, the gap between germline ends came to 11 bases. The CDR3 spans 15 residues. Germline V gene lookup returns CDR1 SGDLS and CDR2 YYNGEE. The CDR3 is CASSAYAGSTDTQYF. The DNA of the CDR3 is TGTGCCAGCAGCGCCTACGCGGGGAGCACAGATACGCAGTATTTT.

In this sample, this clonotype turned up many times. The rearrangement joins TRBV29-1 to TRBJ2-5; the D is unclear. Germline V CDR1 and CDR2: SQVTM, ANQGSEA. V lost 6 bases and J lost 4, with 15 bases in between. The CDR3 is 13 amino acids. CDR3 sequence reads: CSVSQSAAETQYF. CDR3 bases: TGCAGCGTGTCACAATCCGCAGCAGAGACCCAGTACTTC. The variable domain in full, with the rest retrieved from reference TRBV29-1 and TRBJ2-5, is SAVISQKPSRDICQRGTSLTIQCQVDSQVTMMFWYRQQPGQSLTLIATANQGSEATYESGFVIDKFPISRPNLTFSTLTVSNMSPEDSSIYLCSVSQSAAETQYFGPGTRLLVL.

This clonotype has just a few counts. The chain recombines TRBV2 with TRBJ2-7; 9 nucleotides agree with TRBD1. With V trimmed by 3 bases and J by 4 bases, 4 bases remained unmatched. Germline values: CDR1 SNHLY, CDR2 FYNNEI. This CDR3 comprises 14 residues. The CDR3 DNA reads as TGTGCCAGCAGTGACTGGACAGGGGCATACGAGCAGTACTTC. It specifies CASSDWTGAYEQYF.

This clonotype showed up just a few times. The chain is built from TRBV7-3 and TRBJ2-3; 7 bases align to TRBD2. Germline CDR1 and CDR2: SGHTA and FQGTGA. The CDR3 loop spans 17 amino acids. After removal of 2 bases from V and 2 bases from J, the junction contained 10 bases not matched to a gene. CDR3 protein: CASSLGSGRGTTDTQYF. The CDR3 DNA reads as TGTGCCAGCAGCTTAGGGAGTGGGCGGGGGACCACAGATACGCAGTATTTT.

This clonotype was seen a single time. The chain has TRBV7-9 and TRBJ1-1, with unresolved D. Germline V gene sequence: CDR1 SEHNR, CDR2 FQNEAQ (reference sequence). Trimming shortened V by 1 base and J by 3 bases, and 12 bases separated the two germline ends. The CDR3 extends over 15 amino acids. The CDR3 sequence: CASSLGGGQHTEAFF. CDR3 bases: TGTGCCAGCAGCTTAGGGGGAGGGCAACACACTGAAGCTTTCTTT.

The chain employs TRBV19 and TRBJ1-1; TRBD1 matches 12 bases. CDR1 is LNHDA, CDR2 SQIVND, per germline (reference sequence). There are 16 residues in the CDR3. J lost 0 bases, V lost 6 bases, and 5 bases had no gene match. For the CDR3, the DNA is TGTGCCAGTAGCGTCGGGACAGGGGGCTTGAACACTGAAGCTTTCTTT. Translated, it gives CASSVGTGGLNTEAFF. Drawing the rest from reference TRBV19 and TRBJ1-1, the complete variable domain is DGGITQSPKYLFRKEGQNVTLSCEQNLNHDAMYWYRQDPGQGLRLIYYSQIVNDFQKGDIAEGYSVSREKKESFPLTVTSAQKNPTAFYLCASSVGTGGLNTEAFFGQGTRLTVV.

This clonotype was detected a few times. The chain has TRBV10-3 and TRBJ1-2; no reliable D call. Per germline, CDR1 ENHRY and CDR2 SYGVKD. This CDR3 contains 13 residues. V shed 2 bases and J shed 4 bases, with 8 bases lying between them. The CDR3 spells CAISEGNFYGYTF. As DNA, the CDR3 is TGTGCCATCAGTGAGGGGAACTTCTATGGCTACACCTTC.

CDR3 bases: TGCAGTGCTAGAGATGCGGGACAGGCCTCCTACGAGCAGTACTTC. Amino acid sequence: CSARDAGQASYEQYF. V is TRBV20-1 and J is TRBJ2-7; 8 nucleotides align to TRBD1. This CDR3 contains 15 residues. Germline V gene data show CDR1 as DFQATT and CDR2 as SNEGSKA (reference sequence). V shed 0 bases, J shed 0 bases, and the junction held 4 bases outside the gene matches.

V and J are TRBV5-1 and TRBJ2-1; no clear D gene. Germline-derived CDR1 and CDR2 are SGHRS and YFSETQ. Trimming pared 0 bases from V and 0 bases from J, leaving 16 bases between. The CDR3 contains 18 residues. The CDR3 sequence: CASSLGGGLLLSYNEQFF. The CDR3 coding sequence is TGCGCCAGCAGCTTGGGAGGCGGTCTTCTTCTCTCCTACAATGAGCAGTTCTTC.

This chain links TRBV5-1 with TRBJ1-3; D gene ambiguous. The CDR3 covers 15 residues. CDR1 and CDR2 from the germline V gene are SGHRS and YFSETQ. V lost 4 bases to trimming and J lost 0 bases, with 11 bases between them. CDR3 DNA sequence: TGCGCCAGCAGCGTTCATGGAGTCTCTGGAAACACCATATATTTT. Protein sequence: CASSVHGVSGNTIYF.